The text below deals with one TCR beta chain. Its specificity is unknown. V lost 4 bases, J lost 7 bases, and 16 bases lay in between. The CDR3 has 15 residues. TCRdb redid the calling of the RT-PCR reads with MiXCR, one entry per CDR3 protein. Counted here are over 800,000 distinct CDR3 sequences, over 20% occurring once; the ten biggest clones make up about a tenth. The sample originates from a study of response to subunit inactivated influenza vaccine. Overall study findings and caveats: New T cells are recruited in small numbers by each seasonal influenza vaccination, according to the authors' suggestion.

This sequence was found in a man aged 45 to 65 who received an inactivated influenza vaccine. The source material was PBMCs from blood, sampled roughly 5 days after vaccination. This chain links TRBV12-3 or TRBV12-4 with TRBJ1-4; perhaps TRBD1 as D (6 bases). The CDR3 DNA reads as TGTGCCAGCAGTTCCGGGTTTGGGGGCGGTGAAAAACTGTTTTTT. This gives the protein CASSSGFGGGEKLFF.